The 28 T cell receptor beta chains in this list originate from one sample, sequenced in a study of cytomegalovirus exposure and HLA in healthy donors. This PCR relied on a set of 60 Vbeta primers and 13 Jbeta primers. Sequenced by immunoSEQ multiplex PCR; TCRdb stores in-frame clones only, minus some. The sample has 90,000 to 140,000 clones, nearly 85% seen once; the top ten hold 6.1%. The specimen sequenced was PBMCs. The receptors were gathered from a man aged 18 to 29 in good health and CMV-seronegative.

The chain is built from TRBV28 and TRBJ1-2; D remains ambiguous. The CDR3 is 13 amino acids. The V gene's germline CDR1 is MDHEN and CDR2 SYDVKM. Trimming pared 3 bases from V and 0 bases from J, leaving 5 bases between. The CDR3 sequence is CASSLSANYGYTF. The DNA for the CDR3 is TGTGCCAGCAGTTTGTCGGCTAACTATGGCTACACCTTC.

This CDR3 is CASSLGYSVNTGELFF. CDR3 in DNA: TGCGCCAGCAGCTTGGGTTACAGTGTGAACACCGGGGAGCTGTTTTTT. The chain joins TRBV5-1 to TRBJ2-2, with D unclear. The CDR3 is made up of 16 amino acids. The ends were cut back, 0 bases at V and 1 base at J, with 10 bases in the middle. Per germline, CDR1 SGHRS and CDR2 YFSETQ.

The chain couples TRBV9 to TRBJ2-1; D might be TRBD2 (6 bases). The CDR3 is made up of 13 amino acids. V shed 3 bases and J shed 6 bases, with 10 bases lying between them. CDR1 is SGDLS and CDR2 is YYNGEE in the germline V gene. The CDR3 nucleotides are TGTGCCAGCAGCGCGGGGACTCCCAATGAGCAGTTCTTC. This sequence encodes CASSAGTPNEQFF.

This clone was seen once. The chain links TRBV6-6 to TRBJ2-5, with TRBD1 identical over 8 bases. Germline V gene lookup returns CDR1 MNHNY and CDR2 SVGAGI (reference sequence). The CDR3 is 14 amino acids. The trim removed 5 bases at V and 4 bases at J, leaving 6 bases unmatched. CDR3 region: CASSKQGGGETQYF. The CDR3 bases are TGTGCCAGCAGTAAACAGGGGGGAGGAGAGACCCAGTACTTC.

This chain uses TRBV5-4 with TRBJ1-1; 8 nucleotides line up with TRBD1. The CDR3 is 15 amino acids. After removal of 5 bases from V and 5 bases from J, the junction contained 11 bases not matched to a gene. Looked up from germline, CDR1 is SGHNT and CDR2 is YYREEE (reference sequence). CDR3 sequence reads: CASRQGGGYDTEAFF. In nucleotides, the CDR3 is TGTGCCAGCAGACAGGGGGGGGGTTACGATACTGAAGCTTTCTTT.

The V gene is TRBV2, the J gene TRBJ1-5, with D perhaps TRBD1 (5 bases). Germline V lookup: CDR1 SNHLY, CDR2 FYNNEI. The CDR3 has 14 amino acids. Trimming removed 7 bases at V and 3 bases at J, with 13 bases between. The CDR3 DNA sequence: TGTGCCAGCACCTCACAGGCCTTCAATCAGCCCCAGCATTTT. It translates to CASTSQAFNQPQHF.

The V call is TRBV21-1, the J call TRBJ1-3; the table's D call TRBD1 went unverified against the DNA. TRBV21-1 is termed a pseudogene. The CDR3 consists of 17 residues. The CDR3 here is CASSKVPATEAGNTIYF. The CDR3 nucleotides read TGTGCCAGCAGCAAAGTACCGGCGACAGAGGCTGGAAACACCATATATTTT.

The rearrangement links TRBV6-1 to TRBJ2-7, with a possible D match to TRBD1 (5 bases). CDR1 and CDR2 from the germline V gene are MNHNS and SASEGT. This CDR3 contains 13 residues. V was clipped by 6 bases and J by 2 bases, with 11 bases between them. Here the CDR3 DNA reads TGTGCCAGCAGGGAGATACAGGCCTACGAGCAGTACTTC. It yields the protein CASREIQAYEQYF.

This clone was seen a handful of times. V gene TRBV6-5 combines with J gene TRBJ1-1; D is perhaps TRBD1 (5 bases). Deletions cut 0 bases from V and 5 bases from J, with 7 bases between. The V gene's germline CDR1 is MNHEY and CDR2 SVGAGI. CDR3 length: 13 amino acids. DNA of the CDR3: TGTGCCAGCAGTTACTCCAGGGATACTGAAGCTTTCTTT. Its translation: CASSYSRDTEAFF.

V gene TRBV10-3 combines with J gene TRBJ1-2, with D possibly matching TRBD1 (6 bases). The CDR3 is 13 residues long. Trimming pared 9 bases from V and 2 bases from J, leaving 13 bases between. CDR1 is ENHRY and CDR2 is SYGVKD in the germline V gene. The CDR3 is CAISRDNNYGYTF. In nucleotides, the CDR3 is TGTGCCATTTCCCGGGACAACAACTATGGCTACACCTTC.

This clone has a single count. This chain joins TRBV7-8 and TRBJ2-2; D might be TRBD2 (5 bases). The CDR3 totals 16 residues. The V and J ends lost 6 bases and 1 base respectively, with 15 bases between them. Germline assignment: CDR1 SGHVS and CDR2 FQNEAQ. CDR3 region: CASRPRRRGNTGELFF. CDR3 bases: TGTGCCAGCAGGCCGAGACGACGGGGGAACACCGGGGAGCTGTTTTTT.

This chain links TRBV14 with TRBJ2-7; D unresolved. The CDR3 is 14 amino acids. The germline V gene encodes CDR1 SGHDN and CDR2 FVKESK. Trimming removed 0 bases from V and 0 bases from J, with 6 bases in between. The CDR3 loop is CASSQDWSSYEQYF. The CDR3 DNA reads as TGTGCCAGCAGCCAAGATTGGAGCTCCTACGAGCAGTACTTC.

This clone was counted once. V gene TRBV10-3 combines with J gene TRBJ2-3, with D unresolved. The CDR3 spans 14 residues. Per germline, CDR1 ENHRY and CDR2 SYGVKD. V was pared by 2 bases and J by 6 bases, with 12 bases between. The CDR3 region is CAISEAYPRDTQYF. CDR3 nucleotides: TGTGCCATCAGTGAGGCTTATCCTAGGGATACGCAGTATTTT.

The CDR3 DNA follows: TGTGCCAGCAGAGCCCCCCAGGGGGACATTCAGTACTTC. Translation gives CASRAPQGDIQYF. This chain connects TRBV9 to TRBJ2-4; 7 bases match TRBD1. This CDR3 has 13 amino acids. Germline CDR1 and CDR2: SGDLS and YYNGEE. V shed 5 bases, J shed 8 bases, and the junction held 7 bases outside the gene matches.

V gene TRBV5-1 combines with J gene TRBJ2-1; D may be TRBD2 (6 bases). Between the trimmed V and J ends, which lost 2 bases and 10 bases, there was a span of 13 bases. From germline, CDR1 is SGHRS and CDR2 YFSETQ. CDR3 length equals 13 residues. This chain's CDR3 is CASSFSREGEQFF. CDR3 nucleotide sequence: TGCGCCAGCAGCTTCTCGCGGGAAGGGGAGCAGTTCTTC.

This clone was counted a few times. The V call is TRBV5-1, the J call TRBJ2-2; D might be TRBD2 (5 bases). V gave up 4 bases and J gave up 4 bases, with 11 bases separating them. Germline lookup yields CDR1 SGHRS and CDR2 YFSETQ. The CDR3 has 14 amino acids. The CDR3 coding sequence is TGCGCCAGCAGCCAACTCGGACTCACCGGGGAGCTGTTTTTT. It specifies CASSQLGLTGELFF.

The chain uses TRBV19 and TRBJ2-1; D not resolved. CDR1 is LNHDA and CDR2 is SQIVND in the germline V gene (reference sequence). This CDR3 is built from 14 residues. Between the trimmed V and J ends, which lost 7 bases and 3 bases, there was a span of 13 bases. CDR3 protein: CASTADSFYNEQFF. The CDR3 bases are TGTGCCAGTACCGCCGACTCCTTCTACAATGAGCAGTTCTTC.

The chain employs TRBV19 and TRBJ1-5; D unresolved. Germline loops: CDR1 LNHDA, CDR2 SQIVND (reference sequence). The CDR3 is 16 residues long. V lost 8 bases and J lost 0, with 17 bases in between. CDR3 region: CASDYWGDNSNQPQHF. The CDR3 DNA reads TGTGCCAGTGACTACTGGGGAGATAATAGCAATCAGCCCCAGCATTTT.

The chain joins TRBV29-1 to TRBJ2-7; D might be TRBD1 (6 bases). Germline assignment: CDR1 SQVTM and CDR2 ANQGSEA. The ends were cut back, 4 bases at V and 6 bases at J, with 22 bases in the middle. The CDR3 is 15 residues long. CDR3 in amino acids: CSVGGRDTEVGEQYF. DNA for the CDR3: TGCAGCGTTGGGGGTCGGGACACGGAGGTCGGCGAGCAGTACTTC.

The chain joins TRBV25-1 to TRBJ2-5; the match to TRBD1 covers 7 bases. With V trimmed by 4 bases and J by 1 base, 9 bases remained unmatched. Looked up from germline, CDR1 is MGHDK and CDR2 is SYGVNS. The CDR3 spans 16 residues. CDR3 DNA: TGTGCCAGCAGTGGCCGGGACAGAACTCTCCAAGAGACCCAGTACTTC. This encodes CASSGRDRTLQETQYF.

This clone was counted a single time. The chain couples TRBV6-5 to TRBJ1-6, with D perhaps matching TRBD1 (6 bases). V lost 7 bases and J lost 7, with 14 bases in between. The germline V gene encodes CDR1 MNHEY and CDR2 SVGAGI. This CDR3 is 14 amino acids long. CDR3 amino acids: CASNGGLRNSPLHF. DNA of the CDR3: TGTGCCAGCAACGGGGGGCTGAGGAATTCACCCCTCCACTTT.

The genes are TRBV7-2 and TRBJ1-5; D gene unclear. CDR3 size: 15 residues. V lost 1 base to trimming and J lost 2 bases, with 9 bases between them. The germline gives CDR1 SGHTA, CDR2 FQGNSA. The CDR3 region is CASSLESSGNQPQHF. The CDR3 DNA is TGTGCCAGCAGCTTAGAGAGTAGCGGCAATCAGCCCCAGCATTTT.

The V call is TRBV28, the J call TRBJ2-3, with D perhaps TRBD1 (5 bases). This CDR3 region has 15 residues. Trimming shortened V by 5 bases and J by 0 bases, and 12 bases separated the two germline ends. CDR1 and CDR2 (germline): MDHEN, SYDVKM. CDR3 in DNA: TGTGCCAGCAGTCCCCCCCCAGGGAGCACAGATACGCAGTATTTT. Amino acid sequence: CASSPPPGSTDTQYF.

This sequence joins TRBV7-9 and TRBJ1-1, with 10 positions matching TRBD1. J gave up 4 bases and V 5 bases, and 7 bases lay outside the gene matches. Looked up from germline, CDR1 is SEHNR and CDR2 is FQNEAQ (reference sequence). This CDR3 is built from 15 residues. Written as DNA, the CDR3 is TGTGCCAGCAGCAGACCGACAGGGGGCGGCACTGAAGCTTTCTTT. Its translation is CASSRPTGGGTEAFF.

To note about this clone: Other nucleotide sequences in the sample specify the same CDR3. The CDR3 DNA reads TGTGCCAGCAGTTTCGGCGGTTCCTACGAGCAGTACTTC. Protein sequence: CASSFGGSYEQYF. The rearrangement uses TRBV27 and TRBJ2-7; D gene uncertain. V shed 3 bases and J shed 1 base, with 7 bases lying between them. This CDR3 is built from 13 residues. CDR1 MNHEY and CDR2 SMNVEV come from the germline V gene (reference sequence).

This clone occurred once. The chain couples TRBV28 to TRBJ2-3, with 8 positions matching TRBD2. The germline gives CDR1 MDHEN, CDR2 SYDVKM. V was clipped by 4 bases and J by 2 bases; unmatched bases: 8. There are 16 residues in the CDR3. The CDR3 reads CASSSTLAGLTDTQYF. CDR3 in DNA: TGTGCCAGCAGTTCCACCCTAGCGGGCCTCACAGATACGCAGTATTTT.

CDR3 nucleotide sequence: TGTGCCAGCAGCAGACTAGCGGGAGCTACCTACAATGAGCAGTTCTTC. Its translation is CASSRLAGATYNEQFF. The gene calls are TRBV2 and TRBJ2-1, with TRBD2 identical over 12 bases. The CDR3 spans 16 residues. Germline CDR1 is SNHLY and CDR2 is FYNNEI. V was pared by 6 bases and J by 2 bases, with 5 bases of the junction left unmatched.

The DNA of the CDR3 is TGTGCCAGCAGCCAAGAGGTAGCGGGAGCCTACGAGCAGTACTTC. Encoded protein: CASSQEVAGAYEQYF. This chain links TRBV4-2 with TRBJ2-7, with TRBD2 matching 9 bases. The CDR3 consists of 15 residues. CDR1 is LGHNA, CDR2 YNFKEQ, per germline. Losses at the gene ends were 0 bases for V and 2 bases for J; bases not matched to a gene: 2.